This T cell receptor beta chain was identified in a study of blood T cell repertoires in COVID-19. In the study overall: COVID-19 samples, acute and convalescent, were from the United States, Italy and Spain. In each case, the material was cDNA or gDNA derived from T cells, B-cell-depleted T cells, or PBMCs.

In this sample, this clone turned up a few times. Only in-frame clones appear in the TCRdb table, and some are missing; sequencing was by immunoSEQ multiplex PCR. This sample has some 73,000 clones, with about 86% found just once. The CDR3 runs 12 residues. Trimming pared 1 base from V and 7 bases from J, leaving 5 bases between. In germline, CDR1 is LGHDT, CDR2 YNNKEL (reference sequence). Source material: peripheral blood. This chain connects TRBV3-1 (or the pseudogene TRBV3-2) to TRBJ1-5, with D unresolved. The origin of this receptor is a human donor in a cohort sampled during active COVID-19. CDR3 residues: CASSQGLQPQHF. CDR3 nucleotides: TGTGCCAGCAGCCAAGGTCTCCAGCCCCAGCATTTT.